Listed below are T cell receptor beta chains from one sample, sequenced in a study of cytomegalovirus exposure and HLA in healthy donors. Only in-frame clones appear in the TCRdb table, and some are missing; sequencing was by immunoSEQ multiplex PCR. This table holds 100,000 to 150,000 clones, 15% to 20% found once. Sequenced sample: PBMCs. These receptors all stem from a female donor in good health and CMV-seropositive. Each CDR3 is given with its conserved first and last residue. Each record gives: CDR3 length, D gene, V gene, J gene, clone size, CDR3 DNA, CDR3 protein. A D gene is named only where the DNA matches it firmly. Some rows have no size entry. The others give once, few or many, or a class for an expanded clone.

15	TRBD1	TRBV7-9	TRBJ1-6	few	TGTGCCAGCAGATCACCGGGACAGATCAATTCACCCCTCCACTTT	CASRSPGQINSPLHF
14	-	TRBV4-3	TRBJ1-6	many	TGCGCCAGCAGCCTCAGGTCGATTAATTCACCCCTCCACTTT	CASSLRSINSPLHF
15	TRBD1	TRBV18	TRBJ1-2	few	TGTGCCAGCTCGCGACCGGGACAGGGCTTCGATGGCTACACCTTC	CASSRPGQGFDGYTF
19	-	TRBV2	TRBJ1-5	-	TGTGCCAGCAGTGAAGCGCTATGGACAGCCCCTTATAGCAATCAGCCCCAGCATTTT	CASSEALWTAPYSNQPQHF
15	TRBD2	TRBV7-3	TRBJ2-3	few	TGTGCCAGCAGCCTTCAGACTAGCGAGACAGATACGCAGTATTTT	CASSLQTSETDTQYF
16	-	TRBV6-5	TRBJ2-1	-	TGTGCCAGCAGTTACTCGCTCTACAGGGAGTACAATGAGCAGTTCTTC	CASSYSLYREYNEQFF
15	TRBD2	TRBV19	TRBJ2-1	few	TGTGCCAGTAGTATCGCACTAGCGGGGGGCGATGAGCAGTTCTTC	CASSIALAGGDEQFF
14	-	TRBV27	TRBJ1-5	-	TGTGCCAGCAGCCTAGGGACAAGCAATCAGCCCCAGCATTTT	CASSLGTSNQPQHF
14	-	TRBV6-5	TRBJ2-3	-	TGTGCCAGCAGTTACTCCCCTGGCACAGATACGCAGTATTTT	CASSYSPGTDTQYF
15	TRBD2	TRBV28	TRBJ2-1	-	TGTGCCAGCAGTAAACCTAGCGGGAAGGTGGATGAGCAGTTCTTC	CASSKPSGKVDEQFF
14	-	TRBV29-1	TRBJ2-3	few	TGCAGCGTGCCCCCACCGGAGGGGTGGGATACGCAGTATTTT	CSVPPPEGWDTQYF
15	TRBD1	TRBV5-1	TRBJ1-4	-	TGCGCCAGCAGCTTAAAGGGGGCCAGAGATGAAAAACTGTTTTTT	CASSLKGARDEKLFF
15	TRBD2	TRBV9	TRBJ2-1	-	TGTGCCAGCAGCTCCGGGACTAGCGGGCAGGATGAGCAGTTCTTC	CASSSGTSGQDEQFF
16	TRBD1	TRBV27	TRBJ2-1	-	TGTGCCAGCAGTTTGTACACCGGGACAGTCTCCAATGAGCAGTTCTTC	CASSLYTGTVSNEQFF
12	-	TRBV19	TRBJ2-5	-	TGTGCCAGTAGTGTAAGGGGAGAGACCCAGTACTTC	CASSVRGETQYF
11	-	TRBV20-1	TRBJ1-3	few	TGCAGACGGACTCCTCGAAACACCATATATTTT	CRRTPRNTIYF
14	TRBD2	TRBV7-3	TRBJ2-3	-	TGTGCCAGCAGCTCTAGCGGGAGCACAGATACGCAGTATTTT	CASSSSGSTDTQYF
14	TRBD2	TRBV25-1	TRBJ2-7	few	TGTGCCAGCAGTGGGGATAGCGGGGTAGTGAAGCAGTACTTC	CASSGDSGVVKQYF
12	-	TRBV4-3	TRBJ2-3	-	TGCGCCAGCAGCCAAGAGAGGGATACGCAGTATTTT	CASSQERDTQYF
17	-	TRBV4-3	TRBJ2-3	few	TGCGCCAGCAGCCAAGATCTGAGCTCTAGTCGCACAGATACGCAGTATTTT	CASSQDLSSSRTDTQYF
14	TRBD2	TRBV13	TRBJ2-1	few	TGTGCCAGCAGCTTAGTCCCGGCTAGCGGGTTTCCGTTCTTC	CASSLVPASGFPFF
16	-	TRBV7-9	TRBJ1-5	few	TGTGCCAGCAGCTTAGGGACAATGCCTAAGTATCAGCCCCAGCATTTT	CASSLGTMPKYQPQHF
15	-	TRBV6-6	TRBJ1-4	-	TGTGCCAGCAGTTTCTACCCAGGGGAAGGTGAAAAACTGTTTTTT	CASSFYPGEGEKLFF
14	TRBD1	TRBV6-6	TRBJ1-4	few	TGTGCCAGCAGTCCGACAGGGGGCTGGGGAAAACTGTTTTTT	CASSPTGGWGKLFF
14	-	TRBV6-5	TRBJ2-6	-	TGTGCCAGCAGTTTTCTCTCTGGGGCCAACGTCCTGACTTTC	CASSFLSGANVLTF
14	TRBD1	TRBV2	TRBJ2-5	-	TGTGCCAGCAGTGAGGCAGGGGGCCGAGAGACCCAGTACTTC	CASSEAGGRETQYF
13	-	TRBV9	TRBJ2-7	few	TGTGCCAGCCGCGTTATCGGGAGCAACGAGCAGTACTTC	CASRVIGSNEQYF
13	TRBD1	TRBV2	TRBJ2-5	few	TGTGCCAGCAAACAACAGGGGCAAGAGACCCAGTACTTC	CASKQQGQETQYF
16	-	TRBV9	TRBJ1-2	-	TGTGCCAGCAGCGTAGCTTTGGGGCAGACTAACTATGGCTACACCTTC	CASSVALGQTNYGYTF
15	-	TRBV27	TRBJ1-3	few	TGTGCCAGCAGTTTTTCGGGTTTACCTGGAAACACCATATATTTT	CASSFSGLPGNTIYF
16	-	TRBV28	TRBJ2-1	few	TGTGCCAGCGGCGGAGCGGATACGGTCTCCTACAATGAGCAGTTCTTC	CASGGADTVSYNEQFF